This passage covers 30 T cell receptor beta chains from one sample sequenced in a study of Graves' ophthalmopathy and Graves' hyperthyroidism. Researchers took RNA transcripts and amplified TCR beta CDR3 regions from them. HTBI primers were used in a first-round RT-PCR, which preceded a second-round multiplex PCR. One entry per CDR3 protein, called by TCRdb with MiXCR from the multiplex PCR reads. The table has 580,000 or so distinct CDR3 sequences, approximately 37% seen once. Sequencing was performed on peripheral blood or thyroid tissue (not recorded which). The receptors derive from an adult man with Graves' hyperthyroidism.

Regarding this clonotype: Since a much larger clone is just one base distant, this may be a read error. The conserved phenylalanine or tryptophan normally closing the CDR3 is absent here, so this likely arose from a read error. The rearrangement joins TRBV20-1 to TRBJ1-1; D call uncertain. The germline gives CDR1 DFQATT, CDR2 SNEGSKA (reference sequence). The germline V and J ends were trimmed by 0 bases and 6 bases, with 11 bases remaining between them. The CDR3 is 13 residues long. CDR3 coding DNA: TGCAGTGCTAGAGATCCTGGGGTGGCTGAAGCTTTCCTT. Its protein is CSARDPGVAEAFL.

The J gene is TRBJ2-6, the V gene TRBV5-1; maybe TRBD1 (5 bases). The CDR3 contains 16 residues. Germline V gene data show CDR1 as SGHRS and CDR2 as YFSETQ. V was trimmed by 0 bases and J by 0 bases, leaving 7 bases between them. The CDR3 region has the DNA TGCGCCAGCAGCTTGGACAGGATCTCTGGGGCCAACGTCCTGACTTTC. Translation: CASSLDRISGANVLTF.

This chain links TRBV15 with TRBJ2-5; 11 bases map to TRBD2. V was clipped by 3 bases and J by 1 base; unmatched bases: 4. Germline-derived CDR1 and CDR2 are LNHNV and YYDKDF (reference sequence). The CDR3 extends over 16 amino acids. Here the CDR3 reads CATSRTSGAPQETQYF. CDR3 DNA sequence: TGTGCCACCAGCAGGACTAGCGGGGCACCCCAAGAGACCCAGTACTTC.

This rearrangement joins TRBV29-1 to TRBJ2-7; D is perhaps TRBD1 (6 bases). Germline assignment: CDR1 SQVTM and CDR2 ANQGSEA. The CDR3 spans 13 residues. V was shortened by 8 bases and J by 3 bases, with 17 bases between the two germline ends. The CDR3 loop is CSYAPSQGYEQYF. The CDR3 coding sequence is TGCAGCTACGCACCATCACAGGGCTACGAGCAGTACTTC.

Remarks on this clonotype: The junction differs from germline at one of its ends, possibly a read error. The rearrangement uses TRBV12-3 or TRBV12-4 and TRBJ2-5; 7 bases are a match to TRBD2. The CDR3 sequence is 12 residues long. The CDR3 reads CASSLAREIQYF. CDR3 in DNA: TGTGCCAGCAGTTTAGCGCGGGAGATCCAGTACTTC.

V is TRBV12-3 or TRBV12-4 and J is TRBJ2-7; possible D gene TRBD2, 6 bases. CDR3 size: 21 residues. Trimming pared 0 bases from V and 2 bases from J, leaving 29 bases between. In DNA, the CDR3 is TGTGCCAGCAGTTTAGCGCGGTCTGGGGCAGGGAGGACCCCACGAACCTACGAGCAGTACTTC. Translating gives CASSLARSGAGRTPRTYEQYF.

There are many counts of this clonotype. The V gene is TRBV24-1, the J gene TRBJ2-5; a possible D gene is TRBD2 (5 bases). There are 14 residues in the CDR3. The germline CDR1 and CDR2 sequences are KGHDR and SFDVKD. The ends were cut back, 1 base at V and 2 bases at J, with 7 bases in the middle. The CDR3 spells CATSDLAEQETQYF. The CDR3 DNA reads as TGTGCCACCAGTGATTTAGCGGAACAAGAGACCCAGTACTTC.

The J gene is TRBJ2-7, the V gene TRBV5-6; 9 nucleotides match TRBD1. Germline assignment: CDR1 SGHDT and CDR2 YYEEEE. V lost 0 bases, J lost 7 bases, and 8 bases stayed unmatched. The CDR3 has 15 amino acids. The CDR3 DNA is TGTGCCAGCAGCTTGGCGGGACAGGGTTTGGGGGAGCAGTACTTC. Its protein is CASSLAGQGLGEQYF.

The chain uses TRBV20-1 and TRBJ2-2; 8 bases are a match to TRBD2. Germline assignment: CDR1 DFQATT and CDR2 SNEGSKA (reference sequence). With 4 bases clipped from V and 5 bases from J, the junction kept 12 bases outside the gene matches. This CDR3 is built from 16 residues. The CDR3 nucleotides are TGCAGTGCTACGGGGGGGGCTAGACTGGGGACCGGGGAGCTGTTTTTT. Its protein is CSATGGARLGTGELFF.

This clonotype was observed a few times. The chain is built from TRBV19 and TRBJ1-6; D gene unclear. CDR3 length equals 15 residues. The V end was cut by 7 bases, the J end by 3 bases, with 13 bases between. Per the germline V gene, CDR1 is LNHDA and CDR2 is SQIVND (reference sequence). The CDR3 spells CASTAEQNYNSPLHF. CDR3 DNA sequence: TGTGCCAGTACAGCGGAACAGAACTATAATTCACCCCTCCACTTT.

Ten or more counts support this clonotype. The chain couples TRBV20-1 to TRBJ2-7; 7 positions agree with TRBD1. The germline V gene encodes CDR1 DFQATT and CDR2 SNEGSKA (reference sequence). This CDR3 comprises 15 residues. Germline trimming cut 3 bases from V and 1 base from J; bases unmatched to any gene: 9. Here the CDR3 DNA reads TGCAGTGCTAGGTCGGTAAACAGGGGTTCCTACGAGCAGTACTTC. Translating gives CSARSVNRGSYEQYF.

Points on this clonotype: The junction departs from germline at one end; a sequencing error may be responsible. V and J are TRBV12-3 or TRBV12-4 and TRBJ2-5; TRBD2 matches at 10 bases. This CDR3 is 17 amino acids long. CDR3 sequence reads: CASSLFPQREGQEAQYF. DNA for the CDR3: TGTGCCAGCAGTTTATTTCCACAGCGGGAGGGCCAAGAGGCCCAGTACTTC.

This clonotype appeared many times. J is TRBJ1-6 and V is TRBV4-1; tentatively, D is TRBD1 (5 bases). The V gene's germline CDR1 is MGHRA and CDR2 YSYEKL. This CDR3 comprises 14 residues. The V end lost 2 bases, the J end lost 7 bases, and 9 bases lay between the germline ends. This chain's CDR3 is CASSQPGYNSPLHF. The CDR3 coding sequence is TGCGCCAGCAGCCAACCAGGGTACAATTCACCCCTCCACTTT.

This clonotype turned up a few times. The rearrangement links TRBV5-1 to TRBJ2-5; perhaps D is TRBD1 or TRBD2 (5 bases each). The CDR3 sequence is 14 residues long. V lost 1 base to trimming and J lost 2 bases, with 9 bases between them. Germline V gives CDR1 SGHRS, CDR2 YFSETQ. CDR3 sequence reads: CASSLRGEQETQYF. Written as DNA, the CDR3 is TGCGCCAGCAGCTTGAGAGGGGAACAAGAGACCCAGTACTTC.

Only a few counts were recorded for this clonotype. The chain carries TRBV6-5 and TRBJ1-1; D gene unclear. V lost 5 bases and J lost 3, with 10 bases in between. Germline CDR1 MNHEY, CDR2 SVGAGI. The CDR3 contains 13 residues. CDR3 sequence reads: CASSDSLYTEAFF. The CDR3 bases are TGTGCCAGCAGTGATAGTCTTTACACTGAAGCTTTCTTT.

The V gene is TRBV15, the J gene TRBJ2-1, with 10 bases aligning to TRBD2. V lost 3 bases and J lost 12; bases outside the gene matches: 8. In germline, CDR1 is LNHNV, CDR2 YYDKDF (reference sequence). CDR3 length equals 14 residues. In nucleotides, the CDR3 is TGTGCCACCAGCAGGGCCCTAGCGGGAGTAGGGCAGTTCTTC. Protein: CATSRALAGVGQFF.

This clonotype has a count of ten or more. This sequence joins TRBV9 and TRBJ2-5; 7 nucleotides agree with TRBD1. The CDR3 consists of 15 residues. The V gene end was trimmed by 0 bases and the J gene end by 5 bases; junction bases not matched to a gene: 7. CDR1 and CDR2 from the germline V gene are SGDLS and YYNGEE. CDR3 residues: CASSVGGGYGETQYF. CDR3 DNA sequence: TGTGCCAGCAGCGTAGGAGGGGGCTATGGGGAGACCCAGTACTTC.

V usage is TRBV12-5 and J usage is TRBJ1-3, with a tentative D call TRBD1 (6 bases). In germline, CDR1 is LGHNT, CDR2 FRNRAP. Trimming removed 4 bases from V and 2 bases from J, with 18 bases in between. This CDR3 spans 17 amino acids. Written as DNA, the CDR3 is TGTGCTAGTGGTTCACTGGACAGTGGGACACCTGGAAACACCATATATTTT. Protein sequence: CASGSLDSGTPGNTIYF.

This clonotype was detected many times. V gene TRBV2 combines with J gene TRBJ1-2; D remains ambiguous. CDR1 is SNHLY, CDR2 FYNNEI, per germline. The V gene lost 3 bases and the J gene lost 2 bases, with 7 bases spanning the gap. There are 13 residues in the CDR3. The CDR3 spells CASSEFRNYGYTF. Here the CDR3 DNA reads TGTGCCAGCAGTGAGTTCAGGAACTATGGCTACACCTTC.

Ten or more counts support this clonotype. The CDR3 sequence is CATRTGEKLFF. The DNA of the CDR3 is TGTGCCACCCGGACGGGTGAAAAACTGTTTTTT. V is TRBV19 and J is TRBJ1-4; D is uncertain. V was clipped by 10 bases and J by 7 bases, with 10 bases between them. There are 11 residues in the CDR3. Germline CDR1 is LNHDA and CDR2 is SQIVND (reference sequence).

Notes on this clonotype: No conserved phenylalanine or tryptophan ends this CDR3, so it is likely a read error. The gene calls are TRBV3-1 and TRBJ2-5; D not certain. This CDR3 comprises 16 residues. Germline values: CDR1 LGHDT, CDR2 YNNKEL (reference sequence). V was cut by 1 base and J by 3 bases, with 15 bases left in between. CDR3 coding DNA: TGTGCCAGCAGCCAAGGTTTGAGAGGTAGGGAAGAGACCCAGTACCTC. This encodes CASSQGLRGREETQYL.

The chain recombines TRBV7-9 with TRBJ2-7; 10 bases line up with TRBD1. Germline CDR1 reads SEHNR; CDR2 reads FQNEAQ (reference sequence). J gave up 9 bases and V 11 bases, and 10 bases lay outside the gene matches. The CDR3 is made up of 12 amino acids. CDR3 nucleotides: TGTGCCGGGGGACAGGGGACAGATACGCAGTACTTC. Protein product: CAGGQGTDTQYF.

This clonotype has at least ten counts. The rearrangement uses TRBV6-5 and TRBJ1-1; D perhaps matches TRBD1 (5 bases). Trimming cost V 5 bases and J 8 bases, with 15 bases left between them. The CDR3 contains 13 residues. Looked up from germline, CDR1 is MNHEY and CDR2 is SVGAGI. CDR3 protein: CASSERRDGEAFF. The CDR3 nucleotides are TGTGCCAGCAGTGAGAGACGGGACGGCGAAGCTTTCTTT.

This rearrangement joins TRBV19 to TRBJ1-5; D is perhaps TRBD1 (6 bases). Germline-derived CDR1 and CDR2 are LNHDA and SQIVND (reference sequence). Trimming removed 1 base at V and 7 bases at J, with 17 bases between. The CDR3 covers 16 residues. The CDR3 coding sequence is TGTGCCAGTAGTATAGTATGGACAGAGGAAGGGCAGCCCCAGCATTTT. As protein: CASSIVWTEEGQPQHF.

This clonotype has ten or more counts. The CDR3 nucleotides read TGTGCCAGCAGCTTTAGCTCCGGCAGTTTTAGCAGCGTCCTGACTTTC. Its protein is CASSFSSGSFSSVLTF. This rearrangement joins TRBV7-9 to TRBJ2-6; D unclear. The CDR3 is 16 amino acids. Germline V gives CDR1 SEHNR, CDR2 FQNEAQ (reference sequence). Deletions cut 3 bases from V and 12 bases from J, with 21 bases between.

This clonotype was counted ten times or more. The chain has TRBV20-1 and TRBJ2-2; D is unresolved. The V gene's germline CDR1 is DFQATT and CDR2 SNEGSKA (reference sequence). Trimming took 2 bases from V and 1 from J, leaving 14 bases between them. The CDR3 consists of 16 residues. The CDR3 protein is CSARPRLRVNTGELFF. The CDR3 DNA sequence: TGCAGTGCTAGACCTCGGTTAAGGGTGAACACCGGGGAGCTGTTTTTT.

This clonotype has only a few counts. The genes are TRBV19 and TRBJ1-6, with 9 bases identical to TRBD1. The CDR3 is 13 residues long. Germline CDR1 LNHDA, CDR2 SQIVND (reference sequence). V trimming: 7 bases; J trimming: 10 bases; junction bases outside the gene matches: 5. DNA of the CDR3: TGTGCCAGTATGGACAGGGGAGGCTCACCCCTCCACTTT. This sequence encodes CASMDRGGSPLHF. Full variable domain (rest looked up from reference TRBV19 and TRBJ1-6): DGGITQSPKYLFRKEGQNVTLSCEQNLNHDAMYWYRQDPGQGLRLIYYSQIVNDFQKGDIAEGYSVSREKKESFPLTVTSAQKNPTAFYLCASMDRGGSPLHFGNGTRLTVT.

The chain recombines TRBV5-4 with TRBJ1-1; D is possibly TRBD1 (5 bases). This CDR3 comprises 15 residues. Germline V gene sequence: CDR1 SGHNT, CDR2 YYREEE (reference sequence). Trimming pared 0 bases from V and 4 bases from J, leaving 13 bases between. The CDR3 spells CASSLAGAGSTEAFF. The CDR3 DNA reads as TGTGCCAGCAGCTTGGCCGGGGCGGGTAGCACTGAAGCTTTCTTT. Full variable domain (remainder filled in from reference TRBV5-4 and TRBJ1-1): ETGVTQSPTHLIKTRGQQVTLRCSSQSGHNTVSWYQQALGQGPQFIFQYYREEENGRGNFPPRFSGLQFPNYSSELNVNALELDDSALYLCASSLAGAGSTEAFFGQGTRLTVV.

In this sample, this clonotype turned up many times. The gene calls are TRBV11-1 and TRBJ1-2; a possible D gene is TRBD1 (5 bases). Per germline, CDR1 SGHAT and CDR2 FQDESV (reference sequence). V was trimmed by 5 bases and J by 2 bases, leaving 9 bases between them. This CDR3 spans 13 amino acids. CDR3 sequence reads: CASSPGRNYGYTF. CDR3 DNA: TGTGCCAGCAGCCCGGGACGGAACTATGGCTACACCTTC.

This clonotype showed up many times. The CDR3 sequence is CASSLRAGYGYTF. For the CDR3, the DNA is TGTGCCAGCAGTTTAAGGGCTGGCTATGGCTACACCTTC. The J gene is TRBJ1-2, the V gene TRBV12-3 or TRBV12-4; the D is unclear. The CDR3 loop spans 13 amino acids. Between the trimmed V and J ends, which lost 2 bases and 4 bases, there was a span of 8 bases.